A selection of T cell receptor beta chains follows, all from one sample in a study of blood T cell repertoires in COVID-19. Sequenced by immunoSEQ multiplex PCR; TCRdb stores in-frame clones only, minus some. The repertoire holds about 140,000 clones, with about 86% as singletons. The material sequenced was peripheral blood. These TCRs come from a woman aged 55-75 years with acute or convalescent COVID-19. Both conserved end residues are part of each CDR3. D genes are given only for firm matches. Expanded clones are given a class, and other clones once, few, many or no size at all.

d_call,j_call,v_call,clone_size,cdr3_nt,cdr3_aa
-,TRBJ1-6,TRBV19,-,TGTGCCAGTAGTACCGCCGGGACAACGATTAATTCACCCCTCCACTTT,CASSTAGTTINSPLHF
TRBD2,TRBJ2-1,TRBV2,-,TGTGCCAGCAGTCCTCTAGCGGGGATCTACAATGAGCAGTTCTTC,CASSPLAGIYNEQFF
TRBD1,TRBJ2-7,TRBV2,-,TGTGCCAGCAGGGACTTTGGACAGGGCGCCGAGCAGTACTTC,CASRDFGQGAEQYF
-,TRBJ1-6,TRBV30,-,TGTGCCTGGAGTGCCTCCTCCGGGACATTTTATAATTCACCCCTCCACTTT,CAWSASSGTFYNSPLHF
-,TRBJ1-1,TRBV5-1,-,TGCGCCAGCAGGGGGAGACTGGGGTTCACTGAAGCTTTCTTT,CASRGRLGFTEAFF
TRBD1,TRBJ1-1,TRBV7-9,few,TGTGCCAGCAGCCCTCGGACAGGGGTCCCTGAAGCTTTCTTT,CASSPRTGVPEAFF
TRBD1,TRBJ1-3,TRBV15,-,TGTGCCACCAGCCGCACAGGGGCCCCGGAAAACACCATATATTTT,CATSRTGAPENTIYF
TRBD1,TRBJ1-6,TRBV7-8,-,TGTGCCAGCAGCTTAGCGACAGGGGGCAACCATTCACCCCTCCACTTT,CASSLATGGNHSPLHF
TRBD1,TRBJ1-1,TRBV7-2,-,TGTGCCAGCAGCCCCGGGACAGGGTCGTGGGGGACTGAAGCTTTCTTT,CASSPGTGSWGTEAFF
TRBD2,TRBJ2-7,TRBV6-6,-,TGTGCCAGCAGTTCCCCGGGACTAGCGAATTACGAGCAGTACTTC,CASSSPGLANYEQYF
TRBD2,TRBJ2-1,TRBV3-1/TRBV3-2,-,TGTGCCAGCAGCCTTGGGACTAGCGGCCTCCCCAATGAGCAGTTCTTC,CASSLGTSGLPNEQFF
TRBD2,TRBJ2-1,TRBV18,-,TGTGCCAGCTCACCCGCCCTAGCGGGGGGTGAGCAGTTCTTC,CASSPALAGGEQFF
-,TRBJ2-7,TRBV6-5,-,TGTGCCAGCAGTTACGCCAGATGGAGAGAGCAGTACTTC,CASSYARWREQYF
-,TRBJ1-4,TRBV7-6,-,TGTGCCAGCAGCTCAACCCAGGGGAGGGGTGAAAAACTGTTTTTT,CASSSTQGRGEKLFF